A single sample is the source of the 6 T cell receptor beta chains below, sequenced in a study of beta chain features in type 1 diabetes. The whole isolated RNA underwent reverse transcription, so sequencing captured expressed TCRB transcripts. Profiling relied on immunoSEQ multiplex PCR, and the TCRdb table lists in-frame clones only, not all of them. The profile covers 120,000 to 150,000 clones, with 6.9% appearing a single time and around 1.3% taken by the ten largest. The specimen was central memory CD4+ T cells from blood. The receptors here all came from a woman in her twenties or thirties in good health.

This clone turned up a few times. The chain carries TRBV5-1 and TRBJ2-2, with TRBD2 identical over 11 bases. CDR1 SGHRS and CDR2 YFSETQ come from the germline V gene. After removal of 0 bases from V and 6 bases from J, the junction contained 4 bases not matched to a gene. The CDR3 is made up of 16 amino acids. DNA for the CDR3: TGCGCCAGCAGCTTGGTTTCTAGCGGGAGGCCCGGGGAGCTGTTTTTT. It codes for CASSLVSSGRPGELFF.

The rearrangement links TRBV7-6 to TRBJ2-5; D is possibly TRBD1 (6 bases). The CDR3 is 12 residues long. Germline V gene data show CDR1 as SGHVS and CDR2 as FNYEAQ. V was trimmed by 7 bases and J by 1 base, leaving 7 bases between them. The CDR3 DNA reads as TGTGCCAGCACGGACAGCCAAGAGACCCAGTACTTC. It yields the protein CASTDSQETQYF.

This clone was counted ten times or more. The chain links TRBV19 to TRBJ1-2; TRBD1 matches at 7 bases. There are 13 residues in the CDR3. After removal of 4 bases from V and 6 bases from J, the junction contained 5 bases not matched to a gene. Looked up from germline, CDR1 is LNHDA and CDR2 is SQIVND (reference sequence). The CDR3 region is CASSTRQGDGYTF. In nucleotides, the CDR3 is TGTGCCAGTAGTACCCGACAGGGAGATGGCTACACCTTC.

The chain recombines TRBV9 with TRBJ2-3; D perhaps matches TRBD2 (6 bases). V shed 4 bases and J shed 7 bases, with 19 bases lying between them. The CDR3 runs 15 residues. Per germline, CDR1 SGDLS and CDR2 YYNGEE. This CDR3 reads CASSPLAASRHTQYF. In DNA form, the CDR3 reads TGTGCCAGCAGCCCGTTAGCGGCTAGTCGGCATACGCAGTATTTT.

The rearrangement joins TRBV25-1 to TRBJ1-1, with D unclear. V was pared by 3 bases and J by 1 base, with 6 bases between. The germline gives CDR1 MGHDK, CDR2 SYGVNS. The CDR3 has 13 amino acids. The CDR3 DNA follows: TGTGCCAGCAGTGAGCCAGGGAACACTGAAGCTTTCTTT. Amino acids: CASSEPGNTEAFF. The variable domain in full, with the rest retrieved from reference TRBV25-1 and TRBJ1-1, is EADIYQTPRYLVIGTGKKITLECSQTMGHDKMYWYQQDPGMELHLIHYSYGVNSTEKGDLSSESTVSRIRTEHFPLTLESARPSHTSQYLCASSEPGNTEAFFGQGTRLTVV.

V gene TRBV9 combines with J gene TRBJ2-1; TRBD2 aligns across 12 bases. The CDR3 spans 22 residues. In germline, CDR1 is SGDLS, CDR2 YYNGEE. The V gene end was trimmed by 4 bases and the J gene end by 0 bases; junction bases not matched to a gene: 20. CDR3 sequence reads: CASSLTTVGGLAGPDSYNEQFF. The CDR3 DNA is TGTGCCAGCAGCCTAACGACAGTCGGGGGACTAGCGGGCCCTGACTCCTACAATGAGCAGTTCTTC.